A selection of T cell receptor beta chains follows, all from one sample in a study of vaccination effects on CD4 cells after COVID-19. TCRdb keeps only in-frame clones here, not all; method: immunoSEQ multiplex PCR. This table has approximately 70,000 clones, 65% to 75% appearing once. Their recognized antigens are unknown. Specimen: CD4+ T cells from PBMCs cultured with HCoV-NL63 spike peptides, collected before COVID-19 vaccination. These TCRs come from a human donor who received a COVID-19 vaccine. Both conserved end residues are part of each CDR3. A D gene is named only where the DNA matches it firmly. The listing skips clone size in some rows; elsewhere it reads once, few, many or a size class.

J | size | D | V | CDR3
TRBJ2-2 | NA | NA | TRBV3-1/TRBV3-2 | CASSQNQGSTGELFF
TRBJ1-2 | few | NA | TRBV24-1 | CATSDLASYGYTF
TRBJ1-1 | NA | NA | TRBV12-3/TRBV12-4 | CASSPDSLGAFF
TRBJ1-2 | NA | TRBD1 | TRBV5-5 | CASSRQGPYGYTF
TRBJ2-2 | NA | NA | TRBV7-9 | CASSLLVTGELFF
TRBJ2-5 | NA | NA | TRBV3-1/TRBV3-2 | CASKGRTQTQYF
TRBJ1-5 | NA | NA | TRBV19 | CASSIARGQNQPQHF
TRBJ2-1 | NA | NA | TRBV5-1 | CASSWQSSYNEQFF
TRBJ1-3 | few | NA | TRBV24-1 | CATSYCPGNTIYF
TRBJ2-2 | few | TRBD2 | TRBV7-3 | CASSRTSGYTGELFF
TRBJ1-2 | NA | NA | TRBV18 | CASSQSGGSNYGYTF
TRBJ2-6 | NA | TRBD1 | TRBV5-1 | CASSTTTGDSGANVLTF
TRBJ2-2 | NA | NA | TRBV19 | CASSSPPANTGELFF
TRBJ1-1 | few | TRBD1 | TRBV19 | CASSIGGQVAMNTEAFF
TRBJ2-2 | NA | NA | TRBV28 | CASSFLRNTGELFF
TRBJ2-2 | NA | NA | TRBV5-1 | CASRYPGQTATGELFF
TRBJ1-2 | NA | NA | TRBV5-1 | CASSSALGLGYGYTF
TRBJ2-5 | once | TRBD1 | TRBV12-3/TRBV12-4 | CASRHRGETQYF
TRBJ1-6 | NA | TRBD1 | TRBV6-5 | CASSPRDRANSPLHF
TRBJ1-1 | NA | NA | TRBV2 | CASRDGQTNTEAFF
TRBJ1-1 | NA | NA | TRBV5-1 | CASSLELNTEAFF
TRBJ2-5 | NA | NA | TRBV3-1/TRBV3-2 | CASSRLGGDDQETQYF
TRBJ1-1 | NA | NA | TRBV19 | CASSIGTARGSEAFF
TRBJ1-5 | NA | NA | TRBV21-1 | CASSIPGTVDQPQHF
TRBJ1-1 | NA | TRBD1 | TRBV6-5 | CASSDRGPGGAFF
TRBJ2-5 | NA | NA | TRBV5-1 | CASSLQGEETQYF
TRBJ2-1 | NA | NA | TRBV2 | CASSEQVPGLGEQFF
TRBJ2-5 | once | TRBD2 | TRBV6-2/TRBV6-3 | CASSLGPSGGVRETQYF
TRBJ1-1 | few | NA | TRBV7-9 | CASSSRGFTEAFF
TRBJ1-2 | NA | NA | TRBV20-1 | CSAQLPYGYTF
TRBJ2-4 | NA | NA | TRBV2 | CASSKDRNIQYF
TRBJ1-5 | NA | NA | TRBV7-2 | CASSLGEARNQPQHF
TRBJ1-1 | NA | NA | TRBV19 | CASSIRENTEAFF
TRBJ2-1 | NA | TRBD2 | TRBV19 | CASSIGGGNEQFF
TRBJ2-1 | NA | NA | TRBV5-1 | CASSQSGPPYNEQFF
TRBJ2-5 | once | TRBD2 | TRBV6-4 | CASSDRAGSGAIQETQYF
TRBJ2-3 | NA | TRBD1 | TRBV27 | CASRKGAGDTQYF
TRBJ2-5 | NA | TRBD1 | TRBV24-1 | CATSDVRGQGYQETQYF
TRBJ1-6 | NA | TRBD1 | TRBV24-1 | CATSDSGQGGSPLHF
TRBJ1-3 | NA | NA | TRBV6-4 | CASITQGGNTIYF
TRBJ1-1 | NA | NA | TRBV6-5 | CASRRQGVVNTEAFF
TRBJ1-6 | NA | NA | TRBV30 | CAWRLVQVSYNSPLHF
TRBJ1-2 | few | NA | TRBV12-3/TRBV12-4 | CASSEQGSHGYTF
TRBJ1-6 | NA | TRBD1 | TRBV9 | CASSVRDRARNSPLHF
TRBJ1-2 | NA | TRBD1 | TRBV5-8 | CASTRDRNIDGYTF
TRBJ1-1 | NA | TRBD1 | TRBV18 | CASSPLTGGENTEAFF